This TCR beta chain is drawn from a study of T-cell memory formation after mild COVID-19. In the study overall: Most TCR clusters belonged to a single donor.

In regard to this clonotype: What it binds is unknown.

Study findings and constraints: Clones from the second wave (peaking day 37) had unconfirmed SARS-CoV-2 specificity. CD4+ bias marked clones expanding day 15 to 37, unlike balanced contracting clones. Mainly CM and EM harbored the contracting CD4+ clones; mainly EMRA harbored the CD8+ ones.

MiXCR, run by TCRdb on the 5' RACE reads, gives a single entry per CDR3 protein. The sample has under 200,000 distinct CDR3 sequences, 10% to 15% seen once. This clonotype was obtained from a man between 18 and 29 years old who had mild COVID-19 (a few samples of this study predate the infection). Cell type and time point are not known. Sequenced material: PBMCs or a T cell subset sorted from them (not recorded which).

This chain's CDR3 is CASSYYNGPVNTEAFF. Written as DNA, the CDR3 is TGTGCCAGCAGTTACTATAATGGGCCGGTGAACACTGAAGCTTTCTTT. The V and J genes are TRBV6-5 and TRBJ1-1; D unresolved. V was trimmed by 1 base and J by 0 bases, leaving 12 bases between them. Germline V gene lookup returns CDR1 MNHEY and CDR2 SVGAGI. The CDR3 is 16 residues long.